Listed below are T cell receptor beta chains from one sample, sequenced in a study of T cell responses to AZD1222 COVID-19 vaccine. The protocol was immunoSEQ multiplex PCR, while the TCRdb copy is restricted to in-frame clones and leaves out a portion. This table has 130,000 to 150,000 clones, around 91% appearing once. This sample comprised peripheral blood, obtained on day 0 of AZD1222 vaccination. The origin of the receptors is an adult in good health. Each CDR3 is given without its conserved first and last residue.

V: TRBV3-1/TRBV3-2
CDR3: ASSHRAGPYEQY

V: TRBV19
CDR3: ASQRRTNEKLF

V: TRBV5-1
CDR3: ASSSGLAYEQY

V: TRBV5-1
CDR3: ASSFGSGRNVAYEQY

V: TRBV28
CDR3: ASSHRTAGRETQY

V: TRBV7-2
CDR3: ASSAGRTGMDEQY

V: TRBV4-3
CDR3: ASGSTAYNEQF

V: TRBV18
CDR3: ASSAGDQPQH

V: TRBV4-1
CDR3: ASSQVSGGHSGANVLT

V: TRBV6-2/TRBV6-3
CDR3: ASSFFWEGDTQY

V: TRBV18
CDR3: ASSPPYPIAASYEQY

V: TRBV7-2
CDR3: ASSLRTGSDTQY

V: TRBV6-4
CDR3: ASSRDGGYTEAF

V: TRBV6-5
CDR3: ASEVMMGRNTEAF

V: TRBV6-1
CDR3: ASSEAKLTPLH

V: TRBV19
CDR3: ASSDRRYQPQH

V: TRBV2
CDR3: ASSSRDYGYT

V: TRBV3-1/TRBV3-2
CDR3: ASSADLSSYNEQF

V: TRBV4-1
CDR3: ASSRATKNTQY

V: TRBV9
CDR3: ASSTHSGSVTGELF

V: TRBV28
CDR3: ASTLSGHNEQF

V: TRBV20-1
CDR3: SASLRQETQY

V: TRBV7-8
CDR3: ASSPGQNEKLF

V: TRBV18
CDR3: ASSPPSSTDTQY

V: TRBV11-2
CDR3: ASSSRTSGSDEQF

V: TRBV6-6
CDR3: ASNMGGNTEAF

V: TRBV27
CDR3: ASSLSETIVSPLH

V: TRBV5-6
CDR3: ASSLDNTGNTIY

V: TRBV5-1
CDR3: ASSFSGRGFDGYT

V: TRBV19
CDR3: ASSKGLAEIQETQY

V: TRBV25-1
CDR3: ASSGPGGPSYEQY

V: TRBV4-3
CDR3: ASSQSLTGGPWTQY

V: TRBV7-6
CDR3: ASSLGGTGWVNEQF

V: TRBV6-5
CDR3: ASSGDRGRIDTQY

V: TRBV15
CDR3: ATSRDHTDSGYEQY

V: TRBV12-3/TRBV12-4
CDR3: ASMGGSYEQY

V: TRBV7-9
CDR3: ASSLGTGAGTEAF

V: TRBV10-2
CDR3: ASSLQGNNYGYT

V: TRBV2
CDR3: ASSDGTGDEGRTQY

V: TRBV28
CDR3: ASSLGAGGTDTQY

V: TRBV21-1
CDR3: ASSKGWGQGRSDNYGYT

V: TRBV6-1
CDR3: ASSEGASGANVLT

V: TRBV4-3
CDR3: ASGRGNYNEQF

V: TRBV7-6
CDR3: ASSEFAGGPPYNEQF

V: TRBV19
CDR3: ASSKGPSGAGETGELF

V: TRBV19
CDR3: TTVGTPSNTIY

V: TRBV4-1
CDR3: ASSQVTRPGTEAF

V: TRBV6-6
CDR3: ASRPGDSGANVLT

V: TRBV12-5
CDR3: ASGYGLADQETQY

V: TRBV7-8
CDR3: ASSLELAGDPYEQY

V: TRBV12-5
CDR3: ASGQGQRNQPQH

V: TRBV9
CDR3: ASSPTRGEQY

V: TRBV7-2
CDR3: ASTRERGDEQY

V: TRBV12-3/TRBV12-4
CDR3: ASRLNSGKGPF